The rows below give T cell receptor beta chains drawn from one sample of a study of shared clonotypes between healthy human individuals. Assay: immunoSEQ multiplex PCR; the TCRdb copy retains only in-frame clones and omits some. The sample holds a few hundred thousand clones, 70% to 75% seen once. The sequencing sample was made of memory CD4+ T cells sorted from blood. The receptors originated from a man in his thirties or forties in good health. Both conserved end residues are part of each CDR3. A D gene is named only where the DNA matches it firmly. Size tells how often a clone was seen (once, few, many) or the class of an expanded clone, and some rows leave it out.

NA	TRBJ2-7	TRBV29-1	TRBD2	CSVDGGRASEQYF	TGCAGCGTTGACGGCGGGAGGGCCTCCGAGCAGTACTTC
NA	TRBJ1-2	TRBV7-8	TRBD1	CASRAGDSPFFDGYTF	TGTGCCAGCAGGGCGGGGGACAGCCCATTCTTTGATGGCTACACCTTC
NA	TRBJ2-7	TRBV10-3	NA	CAISEGGRTGAYEQYF	TGTGCCATCAGTGAGGGGGGGCGGACAGGTGCCTACGAGCAGTACTTC
NA	TRBJ2-7	TRBV25-1	TRBD1	CASSGRTGTDLYEQYF	TGTGCCAGCAGTGGGAGAACCGGGACAGACCTCTACGAGCAGTACTTC
NA	TRBJ2-7	TRBV2	NA	CASSEQGSSYEQYF	TGTGCCAGCAGTGAACAGGGTAGCTCCTACGAGCAGTACTTC
NA	TRBJ1-1	TRBV5-1	NA	CASSSDRAFNTEAFF	TGCGCCAGCAGCTCGGACAGAGCCTTTAACACTGAAGCTTTCTTT
NA	TRBJ2-4	TRBV2	TRBD2	CASVLEGRGYKYF	TGTGCCAGCGTCCTGGAGGGGAGGGGATACAAGTACTTC
few	TRBJ1-2	TRBV29-1	NA	CSGAGNYGYTF	TGCAGCGGGGCGGGGAACTATGGCTACACCTTC
NA	TRBJ2-5	TRBV7-2	NA	CASSPDHREKTQYF	TGTGCCAGCAGCCCCGACCACAGAGAAAAGACCCAGTACTTC
once	TRBJ2-1	TRBV5-1	TRBD2	CASSLVTSGRGEQFF	TGCGCCAGCAGCTTGGTAACTAGCGGGAGAGGTGAGCAGTTCTTC
once	TRBJ1-2	TRBV20-1	NA	CSARRNYGYTF	TGCAGTGCTAGGAGGAACTATGGCTACACCTTC
NA	TRBJ1-2	TRBV2	NA	CASRRQTTNYGYTF	TGTGCCAGCAGGAGACAGACAACTAACTATGGCTACACCTTC
NA	TRBJ2-7	TRBV12-2	NA	CASRFSTSGSPSSYEQYF	TGTGCAAGTCGCTTTAGCACTAGCGGGAGCCCAAGCTCCTACGAGCAGTACTTC
NA	TRBJ2-1	TRBV27	TRBD2	CASSSLTSGLTYNEQFF	TGTGCCAGCAGTTCCTTGACTAGCGGGCTCACCTACAATGAGCAGTTCTTC
NA	TRBJ1-6	TRBV11-2	NA	CASSLIGGQGIASPLHF	TGTGCCAGCAGCTTAATAGGCGGTCAGGGTATTGCTTCACCCCTCCACTTT
NA	TRBJ1-2	TRBV27	TRBD1	CASSSTGYGYTF	TGTGCCAGCAGTTCGACAGGGTATGGCTACACCTTC
NA	TRBJ1-6	TRBV5-1	NA	CASSLTGVVYNSPLHF	TGCGCCAGCAGCTTGACAGGTGTTGTGTATAATTCACCCCTCCACTTT
once	TRBJ1-5	TRBV9	NA	CASSVGQANQPQHF	TGTGCCAGCAGCGTAGGCCAGGCCAATCAGCCCCAGCATTTT
NA	TRBJ1-5	TRBV5-8	NA	CASSLRLGDQPQHF	TGTGCCAGCAGCTTGAGGTTGGGAGACCAGCCCCAGCATTTT
NA	TRBJ2-1	TRBV11-3	NA	CASSLDEQFF	TGTGCCAGCAGCTTGGATGAGCAGTTCTTC
many	TRBJ2-7	TRBV5-4	TRBD2	CASSSGTSGNYEQYF	TGTGCCAGCAGTTCTGGGACTAGCGGAAACTACGAGCAGTACTTC
many	TRBJ1-5	TRBV19	NA	CASSFTGPNQPQHF	TGTGCCAGTAGTTTCACAGGGCCCAATCAGCCCCAGCATTTT
many	TRBJ1-2	TRBV5-5	TRBD1	CASADRLNYGYTF	TGTGCCAGCGCGGACAGGCTAAACTATGGCTACACCTTC
few	TRBJ2-1	TRBV7-2	NA	CASSFMNEQFF	TGTGCCAGCAGCTTCATGAATGAGCAGTTCTTC
few	TRBJ1-2	TRBV28	NA	CASAGQQRGYTF	TGTGCCAGCGCCGGACAGCAGCGTGGCTACACCTTC
many	TRBJ1-5	TRBV27	TRBD1	CASSSYFETGSSLICSNQPQHF	TGTGCCAGCAGTTCATATTTCGAGACAGGGTCATCCCTGATTTGTAGCAATCAGCCCCAGCATTTT
NA	TRBJ2-5	TRBV5-1	TRBD1	CASSFQGEETQYF	TGCGCCAGCAGCTTCCAGGGGGAAGAGACCCAGTACTTC
few	TRBJ2-5	TRBV5-4	TRBD2	CASSLVTSGQETQYF	TGTGCCAGCAGCTTGGTGACTAGCGGACAAGAGACCCAGTACTTC
few	TRBJ2-1	TRBV11-2	TRBD2	CASSFSSKRAGGNNEQFF	TGTGCCAGCAGCTTCTCTTCAAAACGGGCGGGAGGTAACAATGAGCAGTTCTTC
NA	TRBJ1-2	TRBV29-1	NA	CSVITGTAVYGYTF	TGCAGCGTCATAACCGGGACGGCGGTCTATGGCTACACCTTC
few	TRBJ2-7	TRBV5-1	TRBD2	CASSLSSGGSSYEQYF	TGCGCCAGCAGCTTGAGTTCGGGGGGGTCCTCCTACGAGCAGTACTTC
NA	TRBJ2-1	TRBV5-4	NA	CASSLDLAYNEQFF	TGTGCCAGCAGCTTGGACCTAGCCTACAATGAGCAGTTCTTC
NA	TRBJ2-7	TRBV14	TRBD2	CASSPRLAGSAHEQYF	TGTGCCAGCAGCCCCCGGCTAGCGGGTTCGGCCCACGAGCAGTACTTC
NA	TRBJ2-2	TRBV27	NA	CASSWGGSGELFF	TGTGCCAGCAGTTGGGGAGGATCGGGGGAGCTGTTTTTT
NA	TRBJ2-4	TRBV7-3	NA	CASSRTRSDIQYF	TGTGCCAGCAGCCGGACGCGGTCGGACATTCAGTACTTC
NA	TRBJ2-1	TRBV5-4	NA	CASSLGSGGMSYNEQFF	TGTGCCAGCAGCTTGGGATCCGGGGGAATGTCCTACAATGAGCAGTTCTTC
NA	TRBJ1-5	TRBV5-4	NA	CASSSGGDSNQPQHF	TGTGCCAGCAGCTCCGGAGGAGATAGCAATCAGCCCCAGCATTTT
once	TRBJ2-3	TRBV7-6	NA	CASSLGRTGSTDTQYF	TGTGCCAGCAGCTTAGGGAGGACCGGTAGCACAGATACGCAGTATTTT
few	TRBJ2-1	TRBV25-1	TRBD2	CASSESGSGSFGYNEQFF	TGTGCCAGCAGTGAATCGGGTAGCGGGTCCTTCGGCTACAATGAGCAGTTCTTC
NA	TRBJ2-7	TRBV5-1	NA	CASSPGTHAFEQYF	TGCGCCAGCAGCCCCGGGACACACGCTTTCGAGCAGTACTTC
NA	TRBJ2-1	TRBV7-9	TRBD1	CASSLGSGGYNEQFF	TGTGCCAGCAGCTTGGGTTCAGGGGGCTACAATGAGCAGTTCTTC
few	TRBJ1-2	TRBV27	TRBD1	CASSFEGQGDYGYTF	TGTGCCAGCAGTTTTGAGGGACAGGGGGACTATGGCTACACCTTC